The clone carrying this T cell receptor (beta chain) was counted a single time. Its antigen is still unknown. The data originate from a study of cytomegalovirus exposure and HLA in healthy donors. Study-wide points: In presence/absence analyses, roughly uniform sequencing depth across donors was assumed. The study had only CMV serostatus as immune exposure information. Certain indistinguishable V segments, among them TRBV6-2 and TRBV6-3, were excluded.

In the PCR, 60 Vbeta and 13 Jbeta primers were used. Assay: immunoSEQ multiplex PCR; the TCRdb copy retains only in-frame clones and omits some. This sample yields just over 200,000 clones, of which 55% to 75% are seen a single time; about 3% belongs to the top ten. CDR3 length: 14 residues. The trim removed 5 bases at V and 2 bases at J, leaving 6 bases unmatched. The germline CDR1 and CDR2 sequences are MNHEY and SVGAGI. The sequence derives from a man aged 40-49 years in good health and CMV-seropositive. The sequencing input was PBMCs. This chain uses TRBV6-5 with TRBJ2-7; 7 bases line up with TRBD1. The CDR3 sequence is CASSQIQGTYEQYF. The CDR3 DNA follows: TGTGCCAGCAGTCAAATACAGGGGACCTACGAGCAGTACTTC.